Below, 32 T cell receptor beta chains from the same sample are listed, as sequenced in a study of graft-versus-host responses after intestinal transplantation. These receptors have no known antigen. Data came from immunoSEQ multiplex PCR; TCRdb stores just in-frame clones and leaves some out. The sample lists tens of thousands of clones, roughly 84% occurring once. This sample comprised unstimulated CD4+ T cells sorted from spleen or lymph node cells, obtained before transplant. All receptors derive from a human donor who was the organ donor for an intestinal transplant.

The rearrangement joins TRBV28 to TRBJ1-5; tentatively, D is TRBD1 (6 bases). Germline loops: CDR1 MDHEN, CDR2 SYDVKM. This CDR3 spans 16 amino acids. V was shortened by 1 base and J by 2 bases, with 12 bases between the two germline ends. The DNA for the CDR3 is TGTGCCAGCAGTTTATTGGTCAGGGGACGCAATCAGCCCCAGCATTTT. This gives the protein CASSLLVRGRNQPQHF.

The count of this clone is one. The CDR3 is CAWRALGTGVEKLFF. Written as DNA, the CDR3 is TGTGCCTGGAGGGCCCTCGGCACGGGGGTTGAAAAACTGTTTTTT. The chain carries TRBV30 and TRBJ1-4, with D maybe TRBD1 (5 bases). The V end was cut by 3 bases, the J end by 7 bases, with 18 bases between. The CDR3 sequence is 15 residues long. Looked up from germline, CDR1 is GTSNPN and CDR2 is SVGIG (reference sequence).

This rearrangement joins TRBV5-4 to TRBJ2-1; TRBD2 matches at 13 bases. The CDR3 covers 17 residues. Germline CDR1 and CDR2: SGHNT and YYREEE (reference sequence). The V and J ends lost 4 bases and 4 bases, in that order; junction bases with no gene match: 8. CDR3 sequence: CASSPETSGGIYNEQFF. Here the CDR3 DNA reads TGTGCCAGCAGCCCGGAGACTAGCGGGGGGATATACAATGAGCAGTTCTTC. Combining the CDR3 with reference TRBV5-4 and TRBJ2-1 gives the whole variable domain ETGVTQSPTHLIKTRGQQVTLRCSSQSGHNTVSWYQQALGQGPQFIFQYYREEENGRGNFPPRFSGLQFPNYSSELNVNALELDDSALYLCASSPETSGGIYNEQFFGPGTRLTVL.

CDR3 DNA: TGTGCCAGCAGTGTCCCGCCCGGGATTTACGAGCAGTACGTC. This codes for CASSVPPGIYEQYV. The chain has TRBV2 and TRBJ2-7, with TRBD2 as a possible D gene (5 bases). V dropped 4 bases and J dropped 4 bases, with 14 bases sitting between them. Germline V gives CDR1 SNHLY, CDR2 FYNNEI. The CDR3 length is 14 residues.

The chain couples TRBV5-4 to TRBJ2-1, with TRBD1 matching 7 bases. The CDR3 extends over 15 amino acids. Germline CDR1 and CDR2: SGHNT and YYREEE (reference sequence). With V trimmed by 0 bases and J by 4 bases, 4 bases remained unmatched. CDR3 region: CASSLEGARYNEQFF. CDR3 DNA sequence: TGTGCCAGCAGCTTGGAGGGGGCGCGGTACAATGAGCAGTTCTTC.

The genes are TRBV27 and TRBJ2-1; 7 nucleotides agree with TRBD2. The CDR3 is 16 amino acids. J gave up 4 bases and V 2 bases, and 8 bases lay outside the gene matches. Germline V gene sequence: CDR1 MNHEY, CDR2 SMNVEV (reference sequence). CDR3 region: CASSLNLADTYNEQFF. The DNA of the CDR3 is TGTGCCAGCAGTTTAAACCTAGCGGATACGTACAATGAGCAGTTCTTC.

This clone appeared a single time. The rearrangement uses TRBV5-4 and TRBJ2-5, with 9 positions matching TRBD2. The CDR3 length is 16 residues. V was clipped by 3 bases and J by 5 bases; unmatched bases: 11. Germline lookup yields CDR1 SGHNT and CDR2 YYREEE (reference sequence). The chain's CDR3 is CASSSGGGGAWETQYF. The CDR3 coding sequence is TGTGCCAGCAGCTCCGGCGGCGGGGGGGCCTGGGAGACCCAGTACTTC.

The DNA of the CDR3 is TGTGCCACCAGCAGGGGGGGACTAGCTGCGACTGAGCAGTTCTTC. Translating it yields CATSRGGLAATEQFF. The rearrangement joins TRBV15 to TRBJ2-1; 9 bases line up with TRBD2. This CDR3 has 15 residues. Germline V gives CDR1 LNHNV, CDR2 YYDKDF (reference sequence). V was clipped by 3 bases and J by 9 bases; unmatched bases: 9.

CDR3 residues: CARSPRRDRGRPRGYEQYV. For the CDR3, the DNA is TGTGCCAGAAGCCCTAGACGGGACAGGGGTCGCCCTCGGGGCTACGAGCAGTACGTC. The rearrangement joins TRBV5-3 to TRBJ2-7; 10 nucleotides agree with TRBD1. TRBV5-3 is annotated as an ORF whose role is uncertain. The V segment lost 4 bases and the J segment 3 bases; nucleotides outside the gene matches: 19. The CDR3 length is 19 residues.

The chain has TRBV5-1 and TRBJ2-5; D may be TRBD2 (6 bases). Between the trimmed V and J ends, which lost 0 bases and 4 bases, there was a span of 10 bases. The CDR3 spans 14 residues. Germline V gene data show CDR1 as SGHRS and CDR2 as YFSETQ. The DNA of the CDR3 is TGCGCCAGCAGCTTGGCCGGCGGGGCAGAGACCCAGTACTTC. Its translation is CASSLAGGAETQYF. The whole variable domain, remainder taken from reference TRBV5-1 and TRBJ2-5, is KAGVTQTPRYLIKTRGQQVTLSCSPISGHRSVSWYQQTPGQGLQFLFEYFSETQRNKGNFPGRFSGRQFSNSRSEMNVSTLELGDSALYLCASSLAGGAETQYFGPGTRLLVL.

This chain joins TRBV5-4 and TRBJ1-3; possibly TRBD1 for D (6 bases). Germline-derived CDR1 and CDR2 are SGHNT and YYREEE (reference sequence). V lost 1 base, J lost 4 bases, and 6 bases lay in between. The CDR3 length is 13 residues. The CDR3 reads CASSLTGGNTIYF. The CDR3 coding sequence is TGTGCCAGCAGCTTGACAGGGGGAAACACCATATATTTT. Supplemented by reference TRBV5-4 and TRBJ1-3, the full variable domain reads ETGVTQSPTHLIKTRGQQVTLRCSSQSGHNTVSWYQQALGQGPQFIFQYYREEENGRGNFPPRFSGLQFPNYSSELNVNALELDDSALYLCASSLTGGNTIYFGEGSWLTVV.

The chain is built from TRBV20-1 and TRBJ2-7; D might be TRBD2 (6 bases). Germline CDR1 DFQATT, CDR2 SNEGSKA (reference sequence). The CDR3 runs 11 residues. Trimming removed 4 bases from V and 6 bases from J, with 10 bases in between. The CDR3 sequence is CSATGDGEQYV. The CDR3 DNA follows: TGCAGTGCTACGGGAGACGGCGAGCAGTACGTC.

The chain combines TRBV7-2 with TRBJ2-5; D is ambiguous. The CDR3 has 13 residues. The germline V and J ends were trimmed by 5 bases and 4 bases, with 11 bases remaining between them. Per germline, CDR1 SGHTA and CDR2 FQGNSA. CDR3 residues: CASSPGPRETQYF. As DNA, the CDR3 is TGTGCCAGCAGCCCTGGGCCACGAGAGACCCAGTACTTC.

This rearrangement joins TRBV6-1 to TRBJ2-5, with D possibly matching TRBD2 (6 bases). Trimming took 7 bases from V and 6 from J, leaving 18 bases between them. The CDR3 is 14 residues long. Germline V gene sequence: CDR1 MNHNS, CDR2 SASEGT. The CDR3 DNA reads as TGTGCCAGCACCGGGGACTCCACAGGAAAGACCCAGTACTTC. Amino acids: CASTGDSTGKTQYF.

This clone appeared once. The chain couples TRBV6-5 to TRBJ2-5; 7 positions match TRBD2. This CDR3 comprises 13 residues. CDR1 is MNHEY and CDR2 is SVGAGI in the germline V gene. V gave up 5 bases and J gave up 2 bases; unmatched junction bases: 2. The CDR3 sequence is CASSRTSQETQYF. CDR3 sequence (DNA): TGTGCCAGCAGTCGGACTAGTCAAGAGACCCAGTACTTC.

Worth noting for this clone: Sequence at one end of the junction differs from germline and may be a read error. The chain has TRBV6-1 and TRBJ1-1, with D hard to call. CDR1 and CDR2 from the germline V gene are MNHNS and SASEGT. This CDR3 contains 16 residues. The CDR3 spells CASREGGQPEQNEAFF. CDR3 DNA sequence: TGTGCCAGCAGGGAAGGAGGGCAGCCGGAACAAAATGAAGCTTTCTTT.

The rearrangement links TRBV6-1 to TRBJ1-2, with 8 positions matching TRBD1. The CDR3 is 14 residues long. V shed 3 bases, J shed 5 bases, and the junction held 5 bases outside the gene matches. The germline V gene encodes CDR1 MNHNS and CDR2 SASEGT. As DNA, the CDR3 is TGTGCCAGCAGTGACAGGGGGCGCGTATATGGCTACACCTTC. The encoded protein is CASSDRGRVYGYTF.

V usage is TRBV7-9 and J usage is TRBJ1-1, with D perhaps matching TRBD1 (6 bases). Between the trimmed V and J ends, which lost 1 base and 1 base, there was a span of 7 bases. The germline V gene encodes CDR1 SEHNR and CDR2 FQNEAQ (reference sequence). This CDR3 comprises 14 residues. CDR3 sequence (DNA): TGTGCCAGCAGCTTAGGGACAGCGAACACTGAAGCTTTCTTT. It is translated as CASSLGTANTEAFF.

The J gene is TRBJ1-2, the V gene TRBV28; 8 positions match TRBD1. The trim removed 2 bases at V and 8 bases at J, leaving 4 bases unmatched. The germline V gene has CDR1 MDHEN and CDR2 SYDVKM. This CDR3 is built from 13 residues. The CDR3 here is CASSLGQGIGYTF. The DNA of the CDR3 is TGTGCCAGCAGTTTAGGACAGGGTATAGGCTACACCTTC.

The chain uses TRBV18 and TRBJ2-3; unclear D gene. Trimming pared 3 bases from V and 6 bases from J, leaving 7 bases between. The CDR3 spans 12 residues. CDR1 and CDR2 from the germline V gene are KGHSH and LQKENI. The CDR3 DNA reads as TGTGCCAGCTCACCCCTAGAGGATACGCAGTATTTT. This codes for CASSPLEDTQYF.

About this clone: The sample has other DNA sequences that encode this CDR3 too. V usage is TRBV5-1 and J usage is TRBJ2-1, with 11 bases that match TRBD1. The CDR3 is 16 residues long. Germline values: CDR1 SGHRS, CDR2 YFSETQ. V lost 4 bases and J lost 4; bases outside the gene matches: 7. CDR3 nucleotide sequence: TGCGCCAGCAGCCCACGGACAGGGGGCGAGTACAATGAGCAGTTCTTC. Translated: CASSPRTGGEYNEQFF. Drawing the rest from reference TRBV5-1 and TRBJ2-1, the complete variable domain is KAGVTQTPRYLIKTRGQQVTLSCSPISGHRSVSWYQQTPGQGLQFLFEYFSETQRNKGNFPGRFSGRQFSNSRSEMNVSTLELGDSALYLCASSPRTGGEYNEQFFGPGTRLTVL.

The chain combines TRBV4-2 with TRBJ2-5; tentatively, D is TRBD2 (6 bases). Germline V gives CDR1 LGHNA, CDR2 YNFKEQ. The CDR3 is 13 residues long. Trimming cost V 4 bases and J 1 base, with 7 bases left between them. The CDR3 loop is CASSPGLQETQYF. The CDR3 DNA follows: TGTGCCAGCAGCCCGGGACTCCAAGAGACCCAGTACTTC.

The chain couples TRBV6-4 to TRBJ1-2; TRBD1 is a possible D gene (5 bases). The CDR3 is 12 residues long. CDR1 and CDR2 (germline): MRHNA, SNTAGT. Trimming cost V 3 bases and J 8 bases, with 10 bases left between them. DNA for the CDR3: TGTGCCAGCAGTGAAGGGGCTCTGGGCTACACCTTC. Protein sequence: CASSEGALGYTF.

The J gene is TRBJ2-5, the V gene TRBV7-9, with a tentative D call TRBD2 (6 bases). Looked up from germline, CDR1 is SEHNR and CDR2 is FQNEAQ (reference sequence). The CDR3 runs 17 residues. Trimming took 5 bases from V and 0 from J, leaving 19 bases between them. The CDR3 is CASSPRRVSLDQETQYF. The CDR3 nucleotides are TGTGCCAGCAGCCCCCGGAGGGTTAGTCTGGACCAAGAGACCCAGTACTTC.

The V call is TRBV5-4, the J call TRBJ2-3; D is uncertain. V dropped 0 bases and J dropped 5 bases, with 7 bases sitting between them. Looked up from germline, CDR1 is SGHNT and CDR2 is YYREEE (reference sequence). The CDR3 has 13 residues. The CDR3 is CASSLGERDTQYF. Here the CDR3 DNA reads TGTGCCAGCAGCTTGGGAGAGCGAGATACGCAGTATTTT.

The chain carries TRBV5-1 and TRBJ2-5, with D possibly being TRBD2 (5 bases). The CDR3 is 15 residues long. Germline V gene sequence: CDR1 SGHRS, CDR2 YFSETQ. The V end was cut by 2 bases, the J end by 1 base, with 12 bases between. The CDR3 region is CASSFSGSFQETQYF. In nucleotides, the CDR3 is TGCGCCAGCAGCTTTTCGGGGTCATTCCAAGAGACCCAGTACTTC.

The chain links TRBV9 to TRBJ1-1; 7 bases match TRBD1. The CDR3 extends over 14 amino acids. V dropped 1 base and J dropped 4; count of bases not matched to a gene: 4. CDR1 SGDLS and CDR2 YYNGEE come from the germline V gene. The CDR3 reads CASSVTGDITEAFF. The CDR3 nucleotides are TGTGCCAGCAGCGTAACAGGGGATATCACTGAAGCTTTCTTT.

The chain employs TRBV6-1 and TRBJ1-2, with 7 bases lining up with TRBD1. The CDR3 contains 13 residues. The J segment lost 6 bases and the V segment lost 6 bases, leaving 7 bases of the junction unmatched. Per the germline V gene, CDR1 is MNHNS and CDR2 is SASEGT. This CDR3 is CASRPGQVHGYTF. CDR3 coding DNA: TGTGCCAGCAGACCCGGACAGGTCCATGGCTACACCTTC.

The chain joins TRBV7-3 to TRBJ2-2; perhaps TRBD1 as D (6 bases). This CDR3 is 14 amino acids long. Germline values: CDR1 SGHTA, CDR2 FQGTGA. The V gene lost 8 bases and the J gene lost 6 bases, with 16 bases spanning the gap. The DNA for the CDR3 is TGTGCCAGCCGCTGGGACCCAGGGGCCGGGGAGCTGTTTTTT. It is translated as CASRWDPGAGELFF.

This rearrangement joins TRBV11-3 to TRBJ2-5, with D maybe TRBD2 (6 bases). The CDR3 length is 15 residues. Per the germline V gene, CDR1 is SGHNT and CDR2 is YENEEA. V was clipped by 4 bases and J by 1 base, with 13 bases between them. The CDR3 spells CASSSAGTSQETQYF. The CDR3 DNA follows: TGTGCCAGCAGCTCCGCGGGGACCAGCCAAGAGACCCAGTACTTC.

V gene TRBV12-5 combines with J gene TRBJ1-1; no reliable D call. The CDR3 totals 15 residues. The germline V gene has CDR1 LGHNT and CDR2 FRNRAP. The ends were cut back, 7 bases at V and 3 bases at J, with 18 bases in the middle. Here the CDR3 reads CASATPIREDTEAFF. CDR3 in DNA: TGTGCTAGTGCCACCCCGATACGGGAGGACACTGAAGCTTTCTTT.

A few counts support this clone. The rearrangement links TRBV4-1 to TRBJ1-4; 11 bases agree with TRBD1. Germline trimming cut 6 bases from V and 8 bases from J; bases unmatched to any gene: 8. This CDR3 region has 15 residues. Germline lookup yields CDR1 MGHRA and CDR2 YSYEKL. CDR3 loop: CASRKLGQGEEKLFF. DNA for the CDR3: TGCGCCAGCAGAAAGTTGGGACAGGGGGAGGAAAAACTGTTTTTT.